A selection of T cell receptor beta chains follows, all from one sample in a study of T cell responses to AZD1222 COVID-19 vaccine. Libraries were prepared by immunoSEQ multiplex PCR; TCRdb keeps only in-frame clonotypes and omits some of them. The table has roughly 130,000 clones, roughly 89% seen once. The material was peripheral blood, obtained 28 days after the second dose of the MenACWY control vaccine. The origin of the receptors is an adult who received the MenACWY meningococcal vaccine as a control. CDR3s include the opening cysteine and the closing phenylalanine or tryptophan. Fields, in order: V gene, J gene, clone size, D gene, CDR3 protein, CDR3 DNA. D genes are given only for firm matches. Only part of the rows carry a size: once, few, many, or a class if the clone is expanded.

>TRBV7-8|TRBJ2-5|-|TRBD2
CASSLGTSGRGETQYF
TGTGCCAGCAGCTTAGGGACTAGCGGGAGGGGAGAGACCCAGTACTTC
>TRBV3-1/TRBV3-2|TRBJ2-1|-|-
CASSQGLYIDEQFF
TGTGCCAGCAGCCAAGGACTGTACATCGATGAGCAGTTCTTC
>TRBV28|TRBJ2-7|once|TRBD2
CASSLWREFAYEQYF
TGTGCCAGCAGTTTATGGCGGGAGTTCGCCTACGAGCAGTACTTC
>TRBV7-9|TRBJ2-7|-|TRBD2
CASSLGSSGSYEQYF
TGTGCCAGCAGCTTAGGGTCTAGCGGATCCTACGAGCAGTACTTC
>TRBV7-2|TRBJ1-4|many|TRBD1
CASSLATQGGNEKLFF
TGTGCCAGCAGCTTAGCAACTCAGGGGGGTAATGAAAAACTGTTTTTT
>TRBV18|TRBJ1-4|-|TRBD1
CASSSPETGGYEKLFF
TGTGCCAGCTCGAGCCCGGAGACAGGGGGGTATGAAAAACTGTTTTTT
>TRBV5-1|TRBJ2-1|-|-
CASREPLGRGEQFF
TGCGCCAGCAGAGAACCGCTGGGGCGAGGTGAGCAGTTCTTC
>TRBV4-2|TRBJ2-7|-|-
CASSHGGLDEQYF
TGTGCCAGCAGCCACGGGGGGCTGGACGAGCAGTACTTC
>TRBV9|TRBJ2-1|-|-
CASSVDGLSMNEQFF
TGTGCCAGCAGCGTAGATGGACTAAGTATGAATGAGCAGTTCTTC
>TRBV4-3|TRBJ2-3|-|-
CASSQEGESTPDTQYF
TGCGCCAGCAGCCAAGAGGGGGAAAGTACACCGGATACGCAGTATTTT
>TRBV19|TRBJ2-1|-|-
CASSIDLGSIGRNEQFF
TGTGCCAGTAGTATAGATCTTGGCAGCATAGGTAGGAATGAGCAGTTCTTC
>TRBV19|TRBJ1-5|-|-
CASSMGLRSSNQPQHF
TGTGCCAGTAGTATGGGGTTGCGTAGTAGCAATCAGCCCCAGCATTTT
>TRBV7-6|TRBJ2-6|-|-
CASSPKGYGANVLTF
TGTGCCAGCAGTCCCAAGGGTTACGGGGCCAACGTCCTGACTTTC
>TRBV6-1|TRBJ2-7|-|TRBD1
CASSEGTGTFYEQYF
TGTGCCAGCAGTGAGGGGACAGGGACTTTTTACGAGCAGTACTTC
>TRBV2|TRBJ2-2|-|TRBD1
CASSWDRGANTGELFF
TGTGCCAGCAGTTGGGACAGGGGTGCGAACACCGGGGAGCTGTTTTTT
>TRBV7-9|TRBJ2-7|-|TRBD1
CASSSGQTPYF
TGTGCCAGCAGCTCGGGACAGACACCGTACTTC
>TRBV7-9|TRBJ2-3|once|-
CASSFKGSPDTQYF
TGTGCCAGCAGCTTCAAGGGGTCCCCAGATACGCAGTATTTT
>TRBV4-3|TRBJ2-7|-|TRBD2
CASSQLAGVPTEQYF
TGCGCCAGCAGCCAGCTAGCGGGGGTGCCGACCGAGCAGTACTTC
>TRBV11-2|TRBJ2-2|-|TRBD1
CASSSPSTGVGTGELFF
TGTGCCAGCAGCTCGCCCAGCACAGGGGTGGGCACCGGGGAGCTGTTTTTT
>TRBV11-1|TRBJ2-2|-|-
CASSLGTGELFF
TGTGCCAGCAGCTTAGGCACCGGGGAGCTGTTTTTT
>TRBV28|TRBJ2-7|-|-
CASSLAGSRVGF
TGTGCCAGCAGTTTAGCAGGGAGCCGGGTCGGATTC
>TRBV7-6|TRBJ2-2|-|-
CASSLAARTPNTGELFF
TGTGCCAGCAGCTTAGCGGCCCGGACACCTAACACCGGGGAGCTGTTTTTT
>TRBV7-9|TRBJ2-2|-|TRBD1
CASSLWQGVAGELFF
TGTGCCAGCAGCTTATGGCAGGGGGTTGCCGGGGAGCTGTTTTTT
>TRBV4-3|TRBJ1-4|-|-
CASSEAGGGSKKLFF
TGCGCCAGCAGCGAAGCCGGCGGGGGCTCGAAAAAACTGTTTTTT
>TRBV24-1|TRBJ1-5|once|TRBD1
CATSESYRGSNQPQHF
TGTGCCACCAGTGAATCATACAGGGGCAGCAATCAGCCCCAGCATTTT
>TRBV18|TRBJ2-3|-|-
CASSPSNTNTQYF
TGTGCCAGCTCACCTAGCAACACGAATACGCAGTATTTT
>TRBV3-1/TRBV3-2|TRBJ1-4|-|-
CASSLRTATNEKLFF
TGTGCCAGCAGCCTTAGGACGGCAACTAATGAAAAACTGTTTTTT
>TRBV6-5|TRBJ1-4|-|TRBD1
CASSMRGPNEKLFF
TGTGCCAGCAGCATGAGGGGGCCTAATGAAAAACTGTTTTTT
>TRBV29-1|TRBJ2-1|-|TRBD1
CSVLRDRKPPSEQFF
TGCAGCGTCCTCCGGGACAGAAAACCCCCTTCTGAGCAGTTCTTC
>TRBV9|TRBJ1-1|-|-
CASSVHPDHTEAFF
TGTGCCAGCAGCGTCCATCCAGACCACACTGAAGCTTTCTTT
>TRBV28|TRBJ1-6|-|-
CASSLQDSPLHF
TGTGCCAGCAGCTTACAGGATTCACCCCTCCACTTT
>TRBV28|TRBJ1-2|once|-
CASTTDSLLYYGYTF
TGTGCCAGTACTACAGATAGTCTTCTTTACTATGGCTACACCTTC
>TRBV24-1|TRBJ2-3|once|-
CATSVSTITDTQYF
TGTGCCACCAGTGTCAGCACCATCACAGATACGCAGTATTTT
>TRBV10-3|TRBJ1-5|-|TRBD1
CAISEDRDNQPQHF
TGTGCCATCAGTGAGGACAGGGACAATCAGCCCCAGCATTTT
>TRBV4-3|TRBJ1-5|-|-
CASSQVYGRGINQPQHF
TGCGCCAGCAGCCAAGTCTATGGCAGGGGTATCAATCAGCCCCAGCATTTT
>TRBV4-3|TRBJ2-3|-|TRBD2
CASSNAWTRQADTQYF
TGCGCCAGCAGCAATGCTTGGACTAGACAAGCAGATACGCAGTATTTT
>TRBV28|TRBJ2-5|-|-
CASSLVDWADSTQETQYF
TGTGCCAGCAGTTTGGTTGATTGGGCGGACTCTACTCAAGAGACCCAGTACTTC
>TRBV5-4|TRBJ1-4|-|-
CASSLGQINEKLFF
TGTGCCAGCAGCTTGGGGCAGATTAATGAAAAACTGTTTTTT
>TRBV27|TRBJ2-7|once|TRBD2
CASSPPGLAGIYEQYF
TGTGCCAGCAGTCCCCCCGGACTAGCGGGGATCTACGAGCAGTACTTC
>TRBV3-1/TRBV3-2|TRBJ1-2|-|-
CASSQVKVADSHGYTF
TGTGCCAGCAGCCAAGTGAAAGTCGCGGACAGCCATGGCTACACCTTC
>TRBV27|TRBJ2-2|-|TRBD1
CASSTGQDTRTGELFF
TGTGCCAGCAGTACGGGACAGGACACGAGGACCGGGGAGCTGTTTTTT
>TRBV7-9|TRBJ1-3|once|-
CASSLDSGSIHTIYF
TGTGCCAGCAGCTTAGATTCGGGGTCGATCCACACCATATATTTT
>TRBV6-2/TRBV6-3|TRBJ2-7|once|-
CASSQSSGEQYF
TGTGCCAGCAGCCAGTCATCCGGCGAGCAGTACTTC
>TRBV18|TRBJ2-7|-|-
CASSPPGQISYEQYF
TGTGCCAGCTCACCACCGGGGCAGATCTCCTACGAGCAGTACTTC
>TRBV7-3|TRBJ2-1|-|-
CASSAGDPYNEQFF
TGTGCCAGCAGCGCCGGGGACCCCTACAATGAGCAGTTCTTC
>TRBV18|TRBJ2-2|once|-
CASSPPAQGNTGELFF
TGTGCCAGCTCACCACCGGCTCAGGGGAACACCGGGGAGCTGTTTTTT
>TRBV29-1|TRBJ1-2|-|-
CSVGATPSHNYGYTF
TGCAGCGTCGGGGCCACCCCTTCCCATAACTATGGCTACACCTTC
>TRBV6-5|TRBJ1-2|-|-
CASSYGGGQRYGYTF
TGTGCCAGCAGTTACGGGGGGGGGCAACGCTATGGCTACACCTTC
>TRBV6-2/TRBV6-3|TRBJ2-5|-|-
CASSGQGLAQYF
TGTGCCAGCAGTGGCCAGGGCTTGGCCCAGTACTTC
>TRBV11-2|TRBJ2-3|-|TRBD1
CASSRNRDRVTDTQYF
TGTGCCAGCAGCCGTAACCGGGACAGGGTCACAGATACGCAGTATTTT
>TRBV5-1|TRBJ1-6|once|TRBD1
CASSLDGQGSYNSPLHF
TGCGCCAGCAGCTTAGATGGACAGGGGTCCTATAATTCACCCCTCCACTTT
>TRBV30|TRBJ1-1|-|TRBD1
CAWRGGDTEAFF
TGTGCCTGGAGAGGGGGCGACACTGAAGCTTTCTTT
>TRBV5-1|TRBJ2-7|-|-
CASSLLSGAGEQYF
TGCGCCAGCAGCTTGCTGTCAGGGGCAGGCGAGCAGTACTTC
>TRBV6-5|TRBJ2-5|once|-
CASSPGTDQTQYF
TGTGCCAGCAGTCCGGGGACGGATCAGACCCAGTACTTC
>TRBV24-1|TRBJ1-2|-|-
CATSDFAGESGYTF
TGTGCCACCAGTGATTTCGCCGGGGAGAGCGGCTACACCTTC
>TRBV18|TRBJ2-3|once|-
CASSPSRDGTDTQYF
TGTGCCAGCTCACCAAGCCGGGACGGCACAGATACGCAGTATTTT
>TRBV4-3|TRBJ2-5|-|-
CASSQDRWAYQYF
TGCGCCAGCAGCCAAGATCGGTGGGCATACCAGTACTTC
>TRBV6-5|TRBJ1-1|-|-
CASSPPDRHTEAFF
TGTGCCAGCAGTCCCCCGGACAGACACACTGAAGCTTTCTTT
>TRBV5-5|TRBJ2-5|-|-
CASSLSIRQETQYF
TGTGCCAGCAGCTTGAGTATAAGGCAAGAGACCCAGTACTTC